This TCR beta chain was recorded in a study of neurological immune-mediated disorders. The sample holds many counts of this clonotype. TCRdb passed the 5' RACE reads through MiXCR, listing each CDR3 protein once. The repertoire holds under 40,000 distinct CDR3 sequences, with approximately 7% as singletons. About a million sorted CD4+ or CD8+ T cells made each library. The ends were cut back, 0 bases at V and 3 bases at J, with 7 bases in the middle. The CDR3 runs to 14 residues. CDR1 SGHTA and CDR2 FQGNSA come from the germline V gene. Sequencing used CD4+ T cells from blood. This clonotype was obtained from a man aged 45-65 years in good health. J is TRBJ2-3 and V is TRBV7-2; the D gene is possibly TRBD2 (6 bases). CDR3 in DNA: TGTGCCAGCAGCTTAGCGGAGGGGACAGATACGCAGTATTTT. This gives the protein CASSLAEGTDTQYF.